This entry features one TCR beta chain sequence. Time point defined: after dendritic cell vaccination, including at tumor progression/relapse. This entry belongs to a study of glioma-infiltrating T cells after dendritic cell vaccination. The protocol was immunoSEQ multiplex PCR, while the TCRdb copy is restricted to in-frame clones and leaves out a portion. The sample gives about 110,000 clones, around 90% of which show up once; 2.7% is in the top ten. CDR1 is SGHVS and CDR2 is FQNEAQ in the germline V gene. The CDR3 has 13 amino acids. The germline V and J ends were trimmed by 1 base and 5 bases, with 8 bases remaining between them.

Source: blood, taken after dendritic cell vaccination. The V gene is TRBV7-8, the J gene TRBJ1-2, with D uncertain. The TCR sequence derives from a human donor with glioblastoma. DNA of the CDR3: TGTGCCAGCAGCTTAGAAGGAGATTATGGCTACACCTTC. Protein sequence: CASSLEGDYGYTF.